The 12 T cell receptor beta chains reported below all come from one sample, sequenced in a study of T-cell memory formation after mild COVID-19. MiXCR was run by TCRdb on the 5' RACE reads, yielding one entry per CDR3 protein. The data show approximately 340,000 distinct CDR3 sequences, 15% to 20% seen once. The specimen was PBMCs or a T cell subset sorted from them (not recorded which). The receptors come from a young man who had mild COVID-19 (a few samples of this study predate the infection). Cell type and time point are not known.

This clonotype showed up just a few times. V is TRBV5-1 and J is TRBJ2-1; no firm D call. V was clipped by 2 bases and J by 5 bases, with 11 bases between them. The germline V gene has CDR1 SGHRS and CDR2 YFSETQ. This CDR3 spans 14 amino acids. CDR3 protein: CASSFPTVNNEQFF. CDR3 bases: TGCGCCAGCAGCTTCCCCACCGTCAACAATGAGCAGTTCTTC.

This clonotype was detected many times. The rearrangement links TRBV3-1 to TRBJ2-5, with D possibly being TRBD1 or TRBD2 (5 bases each). V was pared by 5 bases and J by 2 bases, with 12 bases between. The germline V gene encodes CDR1 LGHDT and CDR2 YNNKEL (reference sequence). CDR3 length equals 14 residues. CDR3 sequence reads: CASSAGTHQETQYF. In nucleotides, the CDR3 is TGTGCCAGCAGCGCCGGGACGCATCAAGAGACCCAGTACTTC.

J is TRBJ1-2 and V is TRBV3-1, with 8 bases that match TRBD1. CDR1 LGHDT and CDR2 YNNKEL come from the germline V gene (reference sequence). V lost 0 bases to trimming and J lost 8 bases; unmatched junction nucleotides: 8. CDR3 size: 15 residues. The CDR3 region has the DNA TGTGCCAGCAGCCAAGATGGACAGGGCGCGGCAGGCTACACCTTC. It yields the protein CASSQDGQGAAGYTF.

In its sample, this clonotype was seen a few times. This chain links TRBV19 with TRBJ2-7; D unclear. Per germline, CDR1 LNHDA and CDR2 SQIVND (reference sequence). This CDR3 has 13 amino acids. V was shortened by 5 bases and J by 1 base, with 9 bases between the two germline ends. This CDR3 reads CASSSPSSYEQYF. The CDR3 DNA follows: TGTGCCAGTAGTTCCCCCTCTTCCTACGAGCAGTACTTC.

The rearrangement uses TRBV10-3 and TRBJ2-7; no definite D call. CDR1 ENHRY and CDR2 SYGVKD come from the germline V gene. This CDR3 spans 14 amino acids. Trimming pared 10 bases from V and 6 bases from J, leaving 22 bases between. CDR3 sequence: CATAMAGNMVEQYV. The CDR3 DNA sequence: TGTGCCACCGCAATGGCCGGAAATATGGTCGAGCAGTACGTC.

The sample holds a few counts of this clonotype. This sequence joins TRBV6-5 and TRBJ2-2, with D perhaps matching TRBD1 (6 bases). Per the germline V gene, CDR1 is MNHEY and CDR2 is SVGAGI. Trimming pared 0 bases from V and 2 bases from J, leaving 16 bases between. The CDR3 runs 18 residues. The CDR3 nucleotides read TGTGCCAGCAGTTACTCGACGTTCCAGGGGATCAACACCGGGGAGCTGTTTTTT. Encoded protein: CASSYSTFQGINTGELFF.

The V and J genes are TRBV10-2 and TRBJ2-3; D is possibly TRBD1 (6 bases). The V end lost 3 bases, the J end lost 1 base, and 11 bases lay between the germline ends. The germline CDR1 and CDR2 sequences are WSHSY and SAAADI. The CDR3 is 15 residues long. The CDR3 DNA sequence: TGCGCCAGCAGTGACTTCCGGACAGGCACAGATACGCAGTATTTT. It codes for CASSDFRTGTDTQYF.

The chain combines TRBV12-3 or TRBV12-4 with TRBJ2-1; 13 nucleotides agree with TRBD2. V was pared by 6 bases and J by 9 bases, with 11 bases of the junction left unmatched. The CDR3 has 16 amino acids. CDR3 coding DNA: TGTGCCAGCAGCCACGGGACTAGCGGGGTATTGGGTGAGCAGTTCTTC. Translation gives CASSHGTSGVLGEQFF.

The genes are TRBV6-5 and TRBJ2-2; 11 bases align to TRBD1. Germline V gene data show CDR1 as MNHEY and CDR2 as SVGAGI. This CDR3 region has 15 residues. The J segment lost 5 bases and the V segment lost 4 bases, leaving 3 bases of the junction unmatched. The CDR3 sequence: CASSWGQGVTGELFF. The CDR3 region has the DNA TGTGCCAGCAGTTGGGGACAGGGGGTAACCGGGGAGCTGTTTTTT.

Many counts were recorded for this clonotype. This rearrangement joins TRBV4-2 to TRBJ2-1; 8 nucleotides align to TRBD2. The CDR3 contains 15 residues. Looked up from germline, CDR1 is LGHNA and CDR2 is YNFKEQ. With V trimmed by 4 bases and J by 9 bases, 11 bases remained unmatched. CDR3 DNA sequence: TGTGCCAGCAGCCGCAGCGGGGGCTCGTTGATTGAGCAGTTCTTC. Its protein is CASSRSGGSLIEQFF.

V and J are TRBV2 and TRBJ2-5; the D gene is possibly TRBD2 (5 bases). Germline V gene data show CDR1 as SNHLY and CDR2 as FYNNEI. The CDR3 has 14 residues. V shed 10 bases and J shed 5 bases, with 20 bases lying between them. The chain's CDR3 is CAIRGIAIAETQYF. The CDR3 DNA follows: TGTGCCATCCGGGGAATAGCTATCGCGGAGACCCAGTACTTC.

This clonotype was detected a few times. The V and J genes are TRBV6-2 or TRBV6-3 and TRBJ1-5; D unclear. Trimming pared 0 bases from V and 8 bases from J, leaving 11 bases between. The CDR3 is 14 amino acids. Per the germline V gene, CDR1 is MNHEY and CDR2 is SVGEGT. CDR3: CASSYSRLGKPQHF. DNA of the CDR3: TGTGCCAGCAGTTACTCGCGCTTGGGGAAGCCCCAGCATTTT.